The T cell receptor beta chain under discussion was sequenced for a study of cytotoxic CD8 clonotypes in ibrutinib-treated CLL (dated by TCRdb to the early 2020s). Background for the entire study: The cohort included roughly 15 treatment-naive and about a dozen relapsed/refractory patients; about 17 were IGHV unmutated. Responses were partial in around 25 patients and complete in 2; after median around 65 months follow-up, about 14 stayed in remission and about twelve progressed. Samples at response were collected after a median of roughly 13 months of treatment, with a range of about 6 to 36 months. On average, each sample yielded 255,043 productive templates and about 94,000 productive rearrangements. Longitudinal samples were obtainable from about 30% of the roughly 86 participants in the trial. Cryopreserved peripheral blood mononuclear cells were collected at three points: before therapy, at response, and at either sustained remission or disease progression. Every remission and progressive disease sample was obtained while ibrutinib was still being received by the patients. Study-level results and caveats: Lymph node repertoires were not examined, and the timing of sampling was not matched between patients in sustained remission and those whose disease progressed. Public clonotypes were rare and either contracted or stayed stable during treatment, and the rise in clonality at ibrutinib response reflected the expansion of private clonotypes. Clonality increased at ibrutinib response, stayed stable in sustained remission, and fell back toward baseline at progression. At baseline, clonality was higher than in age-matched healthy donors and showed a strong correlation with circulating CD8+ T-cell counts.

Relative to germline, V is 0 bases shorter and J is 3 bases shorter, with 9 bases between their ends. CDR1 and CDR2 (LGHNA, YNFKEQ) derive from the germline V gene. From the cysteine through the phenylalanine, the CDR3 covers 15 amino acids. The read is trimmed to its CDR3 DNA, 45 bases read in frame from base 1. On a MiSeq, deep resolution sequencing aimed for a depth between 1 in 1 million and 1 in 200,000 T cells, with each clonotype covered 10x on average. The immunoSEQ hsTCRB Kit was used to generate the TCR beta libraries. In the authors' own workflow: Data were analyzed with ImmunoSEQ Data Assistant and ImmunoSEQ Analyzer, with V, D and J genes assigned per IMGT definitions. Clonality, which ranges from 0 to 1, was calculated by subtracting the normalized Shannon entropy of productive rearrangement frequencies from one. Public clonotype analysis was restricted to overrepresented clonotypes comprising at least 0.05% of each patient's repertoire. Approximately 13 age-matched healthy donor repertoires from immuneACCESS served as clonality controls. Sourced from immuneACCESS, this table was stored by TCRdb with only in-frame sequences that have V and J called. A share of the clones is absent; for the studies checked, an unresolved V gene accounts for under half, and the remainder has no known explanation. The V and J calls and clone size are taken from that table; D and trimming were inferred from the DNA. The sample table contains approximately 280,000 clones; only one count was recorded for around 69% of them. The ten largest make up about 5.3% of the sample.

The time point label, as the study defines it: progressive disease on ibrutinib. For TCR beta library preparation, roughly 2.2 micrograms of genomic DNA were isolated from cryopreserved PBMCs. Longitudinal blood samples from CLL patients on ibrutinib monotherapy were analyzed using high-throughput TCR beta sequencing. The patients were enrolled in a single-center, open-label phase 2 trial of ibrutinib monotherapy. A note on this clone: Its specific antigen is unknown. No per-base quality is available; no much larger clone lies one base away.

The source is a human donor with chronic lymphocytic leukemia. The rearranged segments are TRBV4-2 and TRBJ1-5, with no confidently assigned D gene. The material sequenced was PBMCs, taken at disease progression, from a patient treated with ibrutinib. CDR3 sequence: CASSQELGDNQPQHF. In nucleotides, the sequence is TGTGCCAGCAGCCAAGAGTTAGGAGACAATCAGCCCCAGCATTTT.